The clone carrying this T cell receptor beta chain showed up just a few times. A clone one base away is much larger, so this may be a read error. The sample carries other DNA sequences with the same CDR3. This sample was taken from a study of metastatic and nonmetastatic thyroid tumors. TCRdb re-processed the PCR reads through MiXCR. The sample records tens of thousands of clones, roughly 20% being singletons. All patients were treatment-naive before thyroid surgery. Trimming shortened V by 4 bases and J by 2 bases, and 17 bases separated the two germline ends. The CDR3 covers 16 residues. CDR1 and CDR2 (germline): LGHDT, YNNKEL (reference sequence).

V is TRBV3-1 and J is TRBJ1-2; TRBD1 is a possible D gene (6 bases). Input material: blood. The sequence was obtained from a female donor with papillary thyroid cancer or a benign thyroid nodule (not recorded which). Some clones in this sample may be carry-over from other donors' samples. This CDR3 is CASSPPQDSLNYGYTF. The CDR3 DNA follows: TGTGCCAGCAGCCCCCCGCAGGACAGCCTCAACTATGGCTACACCTTC. The whole variable domain, filled in from reference TRBV3-1 and TRBJ1-2, reads DTAVSQTPKYLVTQMGNDKSIKCEQNLGHDTMYWYKQDSKKFLKIMFSYNNKELIINETVPNRFSPKSPDKAHLNLHINSLELGDSAVYFCASSPPQDSLNYGYTFGSGTRLTVV.